This is a list of T cell receptor beta chains from one sample in a study of blood T cell repertoires in COVID-19. The data were produced by immunoSEQ multiplex PCR, yet TCRdb's version contains in-frame clones alone and is incomplete. Of roughly 130,000 clones in the sample, approximately 80% were seen once. Sequenced input: peripheral blood. The origin of the receptors is a woman between 50 and 59 years old with acute or convalescent COVID-19. The CDR3 runs from the conserved cysteine through the conserved F or W. The D gene is left open where the match is weak. Size values are once, few and many counts, or a class for expanded clones, and some rows have none.

>TRBV10-3|NA|TRBJ1-1|NA
TGTGCCATCAGTGAGCGGGGGGCCACAAGTAGGAACACTGAAGCTTTCTTT
CAISERGATSRNTEAFF
>TRBV4-1|few|TRBJ1-1|NA
TGCGCCAGCAGCCAAGATCAAGGGGAAAGTTATGAAGCTTTCTTT
CASSQDQGESYEAFF
>TRBV5-1|NA|TRBJ1-2|TRBD1
TGCGCCAGCAGCTTGGCCAGACAGGGCTATGGCTACACCTTC
CASSLARQGYGYTF
>TRBV24-1|NA|TRBJ1-5|TRBD1
TGTGCCACCAGTGATCCTGGGACAGCTTGGGCCCAGCATTTT
CATSDPGTAWAQHF
>TRBV5-1|NA|TRBJ2-2|TRBD2
TGCGCCAGCAGCGATAGCGGGGGGCAGCCCGGGGAGCTGTTTTTT
CASSDSGGQPGELFF
>TRBV6-5|once|TRBJ2-3|NA
TGTGCCAGCAGGGTAAAGGGGTACCACACAGATACGCAGTATTTT
CASRVKGYHTDTQYF
>TRBV18|NA|TRBJ1-5|NA
TGTGCCAGCTCACCACACAGGGATCAGCCCCAGCATTTT
CASSPHRDQPQHF
>TRBV7-8|NA|TRBJ1-4|TRBD1
TGTGCCAGCAGCCCTGACAGGGGGCAATCTAATGAAAAACTGTTTTTT
CASSPDRGQSNEKLFF
>TRBV24-1|once|TRBJ2-3|NA
TGTGCCACCAGCCCTGGGAGTAGAGGCACAGATACGCAGTATTTT
CATSPGSRGTDTQYF
>TRBV19|NA|TRBJ1-1|TRBD1
TGTGCCAGTAGTGCACAACAGGGGTACACTGAAGCTTTCTTT
CASSAQQGYTEAFF
>TRBV7-6|few|TRBJ1-6|NA
TGTGCCAGCGGCAGGAAGGCTAATTCACCCCTCCACTTT
CASGRKANSPLHF
>TRBV7-2|NA|TRBJ1-5|TRBD1
TGTGCCAGCAGCGGCGCCGGGACAGGTCTGAGCAATCAGCCCCAGCATTTT
CASSGAGTGLSNQPQHF
>TRBV9|many|TRBJ1-6|NA
TGTGCCAGCAGCAAAGCAATACAGAGCTCCTATAATTCACCCCTCCACTTT
CASSKAIQSSYNSPLHF
>TRBV3-1/TRBV3-2|NA|TRBJ2-1|TRBD2
TGTGCCAGCAGCCAAGTTGTACTAGCGGGGGCTAGCTCCTACAATGAGCAGTTCTTC
CASSQVVLAGASSYNEQFF
>TRBV2|NA|TRBJ1-1|NA
TGTGCCAGCAGTGTTGGCAGGGAAAACACTGAAGCTTTCTTT
CASSVGRENTEAFF
>TRBV27|NA|TRBJ2-7|TRBD1
TGTGCCAGCAGTTTTGGACAGGGGACCCCCTACGAGCAGTACTTC
CASSFGQGTPYEQYF
>TRBV4-1|once|TRBJ2-7|NA
TGCGCCAGCAGCCATGCGAACTACGAGCAGTACTTC
CASSHANYEQYF
>TRBV10-3|NA|TRBJ1-1|NA
TGTGCCATCAGCGCAGGGATTGAAGCTTTCTTT
CAISAGIEAFF
>TRBV5-1|once|TRBJ2-1|NA
TGCGCCAGCAGCTTTGGTCAGTTCTACAATGAGCAGTTCTTC
CASSFGQFYNEQFF
>TRBV5-1|NA|TRBJ1-3|NA
TGCGCCAGCAGCTTGGAAGGGGAAAGTGCCTCTGGAAACACCATATATTTT
CASSLEGESASGNTIYF
>TRBV6-5|NA|TRBJ2-2|NA
TGTGCCAGCACCGCCGGCCGGGGTCTCACCGGGGAGCTGTTTTTT
CASTAGRGLTGELFF
>TRBV29-1|few|TRBJ1-1|NA
TGCAGCGTTGGCTTCAGGTTGAACACTGAAGCTTTCTTT
CSVGFRLNTEAFF
>TRBV5-4|few|TRBJ1-2|NA
TGTGCCAGCAGCTTGGAACCAGGGAGGGGCTATGGCTACACCTTC
CASSLEPGRGYGYTF
>TRBV5-1|once|TRBJ1-2|TRBD1
TGCGCCAGCAGCTTGGGGGACAGGGGGCGCGATGGCTACACCTTC
CASSLGDRGRDGYTF
>TRBV14|NA|TRBJ2-5|NA
TGTGCCAGCAGCCAAGTTCCAGGGGTTCGACAAGAGACCCAGTACTTC
CASSQVPGVRQETQYF
>TRBV14|few|TRBJ2-7|TRBD2
TGTGCCAGCAGCCAAGATAACCGAGCGGGGGGGCTCGAGCAGTACTTC
CASSQDNRAGGLEQYF
>TRBV5-5|NA|TRBJ2-1|TRBD2
TGTGCCAGCAGCCCAGCGGGGGACTCCTACAATGAGCAGTTCTTC
CASSPAGDSYNEQFF